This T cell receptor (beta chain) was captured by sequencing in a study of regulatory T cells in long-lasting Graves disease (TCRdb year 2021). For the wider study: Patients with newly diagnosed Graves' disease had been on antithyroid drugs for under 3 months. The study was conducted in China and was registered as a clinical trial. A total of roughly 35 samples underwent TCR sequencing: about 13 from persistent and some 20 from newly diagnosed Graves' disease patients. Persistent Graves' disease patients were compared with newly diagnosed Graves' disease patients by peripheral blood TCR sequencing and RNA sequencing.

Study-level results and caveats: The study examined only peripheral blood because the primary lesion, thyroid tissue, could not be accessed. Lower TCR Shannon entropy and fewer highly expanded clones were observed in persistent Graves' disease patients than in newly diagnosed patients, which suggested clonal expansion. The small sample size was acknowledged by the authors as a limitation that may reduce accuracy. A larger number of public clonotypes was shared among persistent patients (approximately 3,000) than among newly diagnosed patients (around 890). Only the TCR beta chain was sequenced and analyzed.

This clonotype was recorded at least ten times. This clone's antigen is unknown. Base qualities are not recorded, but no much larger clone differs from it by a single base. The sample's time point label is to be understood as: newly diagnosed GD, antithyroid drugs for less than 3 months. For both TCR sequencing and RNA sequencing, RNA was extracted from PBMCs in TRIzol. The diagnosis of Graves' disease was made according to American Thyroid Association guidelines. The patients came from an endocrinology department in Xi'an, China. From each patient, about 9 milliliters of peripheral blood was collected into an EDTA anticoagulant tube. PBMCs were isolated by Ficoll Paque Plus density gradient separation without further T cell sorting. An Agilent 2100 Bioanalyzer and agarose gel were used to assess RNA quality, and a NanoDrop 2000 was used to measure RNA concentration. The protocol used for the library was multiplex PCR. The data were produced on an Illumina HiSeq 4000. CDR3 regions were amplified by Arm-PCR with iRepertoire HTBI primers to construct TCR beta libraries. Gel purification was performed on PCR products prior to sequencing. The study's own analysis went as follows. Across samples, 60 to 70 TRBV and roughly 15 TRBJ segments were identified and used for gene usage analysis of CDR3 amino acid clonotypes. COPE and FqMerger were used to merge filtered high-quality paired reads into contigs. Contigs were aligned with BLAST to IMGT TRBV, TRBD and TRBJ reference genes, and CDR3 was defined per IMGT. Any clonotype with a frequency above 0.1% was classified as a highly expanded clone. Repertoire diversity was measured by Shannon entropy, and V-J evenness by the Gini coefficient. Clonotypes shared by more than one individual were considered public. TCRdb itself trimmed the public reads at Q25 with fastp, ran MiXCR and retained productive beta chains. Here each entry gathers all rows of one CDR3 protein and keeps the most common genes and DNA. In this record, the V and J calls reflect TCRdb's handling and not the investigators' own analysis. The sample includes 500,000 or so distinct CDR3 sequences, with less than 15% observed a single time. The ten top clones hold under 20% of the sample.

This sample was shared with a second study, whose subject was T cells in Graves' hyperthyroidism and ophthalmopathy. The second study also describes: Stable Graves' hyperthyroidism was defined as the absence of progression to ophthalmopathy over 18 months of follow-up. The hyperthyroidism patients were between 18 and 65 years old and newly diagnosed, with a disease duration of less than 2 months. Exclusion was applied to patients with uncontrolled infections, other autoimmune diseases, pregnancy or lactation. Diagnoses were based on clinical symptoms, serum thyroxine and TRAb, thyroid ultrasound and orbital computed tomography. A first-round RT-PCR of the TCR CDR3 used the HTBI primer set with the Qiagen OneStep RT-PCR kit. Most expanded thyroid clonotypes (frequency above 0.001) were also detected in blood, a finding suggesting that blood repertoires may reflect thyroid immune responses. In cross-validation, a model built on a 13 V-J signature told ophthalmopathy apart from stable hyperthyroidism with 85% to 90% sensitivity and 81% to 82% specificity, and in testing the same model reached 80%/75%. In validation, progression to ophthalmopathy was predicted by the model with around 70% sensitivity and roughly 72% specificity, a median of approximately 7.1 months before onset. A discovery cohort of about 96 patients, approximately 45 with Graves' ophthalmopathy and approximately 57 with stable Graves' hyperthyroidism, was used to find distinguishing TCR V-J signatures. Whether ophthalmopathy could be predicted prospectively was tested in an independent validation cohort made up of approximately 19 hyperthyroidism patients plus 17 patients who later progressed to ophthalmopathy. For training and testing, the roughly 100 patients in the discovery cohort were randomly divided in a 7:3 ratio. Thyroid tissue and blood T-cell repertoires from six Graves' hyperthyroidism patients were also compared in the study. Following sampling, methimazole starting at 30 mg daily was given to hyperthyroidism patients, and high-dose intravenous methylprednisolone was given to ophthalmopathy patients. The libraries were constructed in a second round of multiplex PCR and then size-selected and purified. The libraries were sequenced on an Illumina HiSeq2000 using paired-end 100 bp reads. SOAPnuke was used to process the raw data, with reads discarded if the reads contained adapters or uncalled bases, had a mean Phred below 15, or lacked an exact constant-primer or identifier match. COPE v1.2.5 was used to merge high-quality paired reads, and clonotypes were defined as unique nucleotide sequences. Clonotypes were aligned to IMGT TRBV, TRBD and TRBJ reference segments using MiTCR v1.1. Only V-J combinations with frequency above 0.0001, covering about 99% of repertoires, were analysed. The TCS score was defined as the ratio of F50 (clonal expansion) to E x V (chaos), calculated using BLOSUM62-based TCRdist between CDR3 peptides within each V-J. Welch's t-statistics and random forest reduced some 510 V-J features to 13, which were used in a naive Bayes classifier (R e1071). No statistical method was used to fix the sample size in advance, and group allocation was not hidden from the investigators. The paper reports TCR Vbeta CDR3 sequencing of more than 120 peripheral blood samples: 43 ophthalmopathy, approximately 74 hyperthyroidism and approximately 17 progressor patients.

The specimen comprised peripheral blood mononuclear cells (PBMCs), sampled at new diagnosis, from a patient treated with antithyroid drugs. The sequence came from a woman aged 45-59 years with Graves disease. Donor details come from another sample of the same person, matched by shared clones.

The DNA is as follows: TGTGCCAGCCGACAGGGGCTCTTCTATGGCTACACCTTC. Translated, it reads CASRQGLFYGYTF. Here the chain combines TRBV27 and TRBJ1-2; TRBD1 matches 8 bases in the middle. Relative to germline, V is missing 8 bases and J is missing 4 bases, with 6 bases of the junction outside any gene match. CDR1 and CDR2 were assigned from the germline V gene (reference sequence) as MNHEY and SMNVEV. From its cysteine to its phenylalanine, the CDR3 spans 13 amino acids. Kept here is only the CDR3 DNA, which spans 39 bases and is read in frame from base 1.